This T cell receptor beta chain was obtained from a study of blood T cells in healthy people across ages. V gave up 0 bases and J gave up 4 bases, with 14 bases separating them. Germline-derived CDR1 and CDR2 are MGHRA and YSYEKL. CDR3 length equals 16 residues. A J-beta primer mix and a sample-barcoded 5' primer were used in a second PCR of about 7 to 12 cycles. No fewer than 3 million CDR3-containing paired-end reads came from each sample. TCRdb re-called the 5' RACE reads through MiXCR, storing one row per CDR3 protein. This repertoire shows some 850,000 distinct CDR3 sequences, around 24% found once; its top ten account for approximately 2.9%. As to this clonotype: Its antigen is undetermined.

Overall study findings and caveats: As naive T cell percentage varied, TCR beta diversity correlated strongly with it.

This same sample was also part of a study on T cells of mothers and their children. That report notes: Related mother-child pairs showed slightly higher but non-significant overlap than unrelated pairs.

V is TRBV4-1 and J is TRBJ2-3, with D unclear. The sample consisted of blood. This receptor was taken from a boy aged 5 to 17 in good health. The CDR3 sequence: CASSQEASFGADTQYF. The CDR3 DNA is TGCGCCAGCAGCCAAGAAGCCAGCTTTGGGGCAGATACGCAGTATTTT.